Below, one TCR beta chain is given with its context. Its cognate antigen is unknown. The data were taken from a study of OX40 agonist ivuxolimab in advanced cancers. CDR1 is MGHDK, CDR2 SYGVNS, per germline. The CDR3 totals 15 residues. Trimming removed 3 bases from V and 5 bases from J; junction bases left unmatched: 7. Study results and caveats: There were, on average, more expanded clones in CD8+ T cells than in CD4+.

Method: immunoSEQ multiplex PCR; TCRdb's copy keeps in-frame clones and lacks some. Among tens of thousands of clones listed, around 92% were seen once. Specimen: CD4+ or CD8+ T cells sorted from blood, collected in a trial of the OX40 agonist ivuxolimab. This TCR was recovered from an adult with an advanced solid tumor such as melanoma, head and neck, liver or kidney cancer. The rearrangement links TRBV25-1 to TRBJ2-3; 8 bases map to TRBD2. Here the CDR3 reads CASSDPGGPLDTQYF. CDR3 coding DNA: TGTGCCAGCAGTGACCCGGGAGGGCCTCTAGATACGCAGTATTTT.